This T cell receptor beta chain was documented in a study of blood T cell repertoires in COVID-19. Study summary: Specimens from acute and convalescent COVID-19 originated in the United States, Italy and Spain. Nucleic acid was either cDNA or gDNA, and it came from T cells, B-cell-depleted T cells, or PBMCs.

In the original workflow: Nucleated cell number was recorded as an estimate derived from reference gene primer amplification. Sequenced by immunoSEQ multiplex PCR; TCRdb stores in-frame clones only, minus some. The V and J calls and clone size were taken over from that table, and D and trimming were inferred from the DNA. The sample contains 150,000 to 200,000 clones, roughly 85% of which appear only once. The CDR3 is made up of 15 amino acids. Germline V gene sequence: CDR1 MRHNA, CDR2 SNTAGT. V gave up 0 bases and J gave up 4 bases, with 11 bases separating them. This rearrangement joins TRBV6-4 to TRBJ2-3; D not certain. This clonotype originated in a human donor with acute or convalescent COVID-19. The donor label of this sample is uncertain. Specimen: peripheral blood. This chain's CDR3 is CASSDSNSLADTQYF. In DNA form, the CDR3 reads TGTGCCAGCAGTGACTCAAACTCCCTGGCAGATACGCAGTATTTT.